These 7 T cell receptor beta chains came from one sample sequenced in a study of blood T cell repertoires in COVID-19. The method was immunoSEQ multiplex PCR; TCRdb's version includes in-frame clones alone and lacks a portion of them. Among fewer than 300,000 clones, more than 75% were seen once, and the ten largest hold about 2.5%. The sample consisted of peripheral blood. Source of these receptors: a woman between 45 and 60 years old with acute or convalescent COVID-19.

The chain uses TRBV9 and TRBJ2-7, with 10 bases matching TRBD1. V shed 1 base and J 7 bases; nucleotides not matched to a gene: 8. The CDR3 consists of 15 residues. CDR1 is SGDLS, CDR2 YYNGEE, per germline. The CDR3 DNA is TGTGCCAGCAGCGTATTGGGACAGGGGTTTAATGAGCAGTACTTC. Translation gives CASSVLGQGFNEQYF.

V and J are TRBV9 and TRBJ1-1, with 8 bases matching TRBD1. Germline V gene lookup returns CDR1 SGDLS and CDR2 YYNGEE. J lost 8 bases, V lost 0 bases, and 3 bases had no gene match. The length of the CDR3 is 13 residues. The chain's CDR3 is CASSVEDRAEAFF. The CDR3 nucleotides read TGTGCCAGCAGCGTAGAGGACAGGGCGGAAGCTTTCTTT.

J is TRBJ2-5 and V is TRBV7-8; D is undetermined. Trimming stripped 5 bases from V and 5 bases from J, with 12 bases between. Germline lookup yields CDR1 SGHVS and CDR2 FQNEAQ. CDR3 length: 13 residues. The CDR3 sequence is CASSLELRETQYF. The CDR3 DNA reads as TGTGCCAGCAGCCTCGAACTTCGGGAGACCCAGTACTTC.

The chain uses TRBV28 and TRBJ2-1, with a tentative D call TRBD1 (5 bases). The germline V and J ends were trimmed by 1 base and 8 bases, with 12 bases remaining between them. The CDR3 consists of 14 residues. In germline, CDR1 is MDHEN, CDR2 SYDVKM. Here the CDR3 reads CASSLSPRVHEQFF. The CDR3 DNA sequence: TGTGCCAGCAGTTTATCGCCCAGGGTGCATGAGCAGTTCTTC.

In DNA, the CDR3 is TGTGCCAGCAGCCGAGTCACGAACACTGAAGCTTTCTTT. The encoded protein is CASSRVTNTEAFF. This rearrangement joins TRBV5-6 to TRBJ1-1; no clear D gene. CDR1 is SGHDT, CDR2 YYEEEE, per germline. This CDR3 comprises 13 residues. Trimming took 4 bases from V and 1 from J, leaving 8 bases between them.

This clone was counted once. The chain carries TRBV5-1 and TRBJ2-3, with unresolved D. Germline V CDR1 and CDR2: SGHRS, YFSETQ. The CDR3 consists of 14 residues. V lost 1 base and J 4 bases, leaving 10 bases between the germline ends. The CDR3 coding sequence is TGCGCCAGCAGCTTGACAGACAAACCAGATACGCAGTATTTT. Translating it yields CASSLTDKPDTQYF.

The chain employs TRBV7-8 and TRBJ2-7; TRBD2 aligns across 9 bases. Trimming took 4 bases from V and 2 from J; bases not matched to a gene: 12. Germline-derived CDR1 and CDR2 are SGHVS and FQNEAQ. The CDR3 covers 17 residues. The CDR3 loop is CASSYPARTSETYEQYF. The CDR3 nucleotides are TGTGCCAGCAGCTATCCGGCCCGGACTAGCGAAACCTACGAGCAGTACTTC. Full variable domain (missing parts from reference TRBV7-8 and TRBJ2-7): GAGVSQSPRYKVAKRGQDVALRCDPISGHVSLFWYQQALGQGPEFLTYFQNEAQLDKSGLPSDRFFAERPEGSVSTLKIQRTQQEDSAVYLCASSYPARTSETYEQYFGPGTRLTVT.